This TCR beta chain appears in the sequencing data of a study of CD8+CD57+ T cells in acquired aplastic anemia. Looking at the study overall: Mean yield of DNA from sorted CD4+ and CD8+ cells was 3.2 ug. Study results and limitations: Researchers reported that CD8+ Simpson's diversity was not significantly different in patients versus controls. Patients and controls shared just under 30 CD8+ CDR3 sequences, highly expressed in patients.

Germline CDR1 reads DFQATT; CDR2 reads SNEGSKA (reference sequence). Trimming pared 0 bases from V and 0 bases from J, leaving 9 bases between. The CDR3 spans 15 residues. Template material for TCR beta VDJ and CDR3 profiling consisted of genomic DNA. TCRdb redid the calling of the reads with MiXCR, one entry per CDR3 protein. This sample carries hundreds of thousands of distinct CDR3 sequences, approximately 32% of them seen once, and the ten largest clones take 0.7% to 1%. Concerning this clonotype: Its specificity is not known.

Patients who underwent sequencing had shown CD8+CD57+ cell expansion by flow cytometry. All patients were therapy-naive when blood was sampled. Sequenced sample: sorted CD4+, CD8+, or CD8+CD57+ T cells (not recorded which) from PBMCs. The origin of this receptor is a human donor with aplastic anemia. The chain combines TRBV20-1 with TRBJ1-5; no definite D call. CDR3 protein: CSARDGGYSNQPQHF. The CDR3 DNA follows: TGCAGTGCTAGAGATGGAGGGTATAGCAATCAGCCCCAGCATTTT.